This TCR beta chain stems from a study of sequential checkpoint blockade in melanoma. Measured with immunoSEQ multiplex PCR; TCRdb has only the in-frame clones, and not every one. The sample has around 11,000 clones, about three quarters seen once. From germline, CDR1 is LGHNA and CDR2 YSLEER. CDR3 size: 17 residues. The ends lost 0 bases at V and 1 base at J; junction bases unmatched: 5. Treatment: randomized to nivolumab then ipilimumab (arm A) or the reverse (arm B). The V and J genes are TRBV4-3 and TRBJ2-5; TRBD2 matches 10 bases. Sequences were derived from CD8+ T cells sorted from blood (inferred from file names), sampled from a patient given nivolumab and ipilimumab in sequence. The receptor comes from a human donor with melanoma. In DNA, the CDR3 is TGCGCCAGCAGCCAAGATCGTAGCGGGGGGCCCCAAGAGACCCAGTACTTC. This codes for CASSQDRSGGPQETQYF.